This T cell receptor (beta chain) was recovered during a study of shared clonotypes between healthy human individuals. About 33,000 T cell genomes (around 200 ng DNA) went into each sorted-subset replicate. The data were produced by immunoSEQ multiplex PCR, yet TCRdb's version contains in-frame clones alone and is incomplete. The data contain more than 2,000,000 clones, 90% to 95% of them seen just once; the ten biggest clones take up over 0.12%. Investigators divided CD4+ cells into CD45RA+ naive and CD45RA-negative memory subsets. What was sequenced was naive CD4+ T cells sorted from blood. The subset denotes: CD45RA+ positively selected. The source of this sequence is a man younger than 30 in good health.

The CDR3 spells CASSLVDRPEQYF. The CDR3, as DNA: TGTGCCAGCAGCTTGGTCGACAGACCCGAGCAGTACTTC. This chain joins TRBV5-8 and TRBJ2-7; D may be TRBD1 (5 bases). Germline loops: CDR1 SGHTS, CDR2 YDEGEE. This CDR3 is built from 13 residues. V dropped 0 bases and J dropped 6 bases, with 10 bases sitting between them.